Sequencing of this TCR beta chain was carried out in a study of Ad26.COV2.S vaccination and SARS-CoV-2 variants. CDR1 is DFQATT and CDR2 is SNEGSKA in the germline V gene (reference sequence). V was cut by 5 bases and J by 8 bases, with 12 bases left in between. The CDR3 has 11 amino acids. Profiled with immunoSEQ multiplex PCR; TCRdb holds only in-frame clones, not every one. In the table there are around 45,000 clones, around 83% of which are singletons. This chain connects TRBV20-1 to TRBJ1-1; D unresolved. The clonotype originates from a human donor who had recovered from COVID-19. The starting material was peripheral blood, obtained after recovery from COVID-19. CDR3 amino acids: CSAGISGEAFF. As DNA, the CDR3 is TGCAGTGCTGGGATTTCCGGGGAAGCTTTCTTT.